These 28 T cell receptor beta chains originate from one sample sequenced in a study of beta chain features in type 1 diabetes. General observations from the study: In every one of the four CD4+ subsets, TCRB CDR3s were moderately but significantly shorter in Type 1 diabetes patients.

The investigators reverse transcribed all of the isolated RNA, so they sequenced expressed TCRB transcripts. Measured with immunoSEQ multiplex PCR; TCRdb has only the in-frame clones, and not every one. The sample has 640,000 or so clones; around an eighth are singletons. These receptors are not linked to any known antigen. The sample was naive CD4+ T cells from blood. The receptors originated from a man aged 18 to 30 with type 1 diabetes.

This clone has more than one count but fewer than ten. The rearrangement links TRBV4-1 to TRBJ2-5, with D unclear. Trimming removed 2 bases at V and 0 bases at J, with 10 bases between. CDR3 length: 15 amino acids. Germline assignment: CDR1 MGHRA and CDR2 YSYEKL. The CDR3 DNA sequence: TGCGCCAGCAGCCAAACGAGGTGGAACCAAGAGACCCAGTACTTC. Translated: CASSQTRWNQETQYF.

This clone was picked up a small number of times. V is TRBV6-1 and J is TRBJ1-1, with a tentative D call TRBD1 (5 bases). The germline V gene has CDR1 MNHNS and CDR2 SASEGT. The CDR3 is 13 residues long. Trimming stripped 3 bases from V and 6 bases from J, with 11 bases between. The DNA of the CDR3 is TGTGCCAGCAGTGAGCACAGGATGGCTGAAGCTTTCTTT. Protein sequence: CASSEHRMAEAFF.

This chain connects TRBV4-3 to TRBJ1-2; D may be TRBD1 (5 bases). CDR1 is LGHNA, CDR2 YSLEER, per germline. This CDR3 is 18 amino acids long. Trimming removed 2 bases at V and 0 bases at J, with 19 bases between. CDR3: CASSQSPGSDTTNYGYTF. In DNA form, the CDR3 reads TGCGCCAGCAGCCAAAGCCCTGGCTCGGACACCACTAACTATGGCTACACCTTC.

This sequence joins TRBV29-1 and TRBJ1-2, with 7 positions matching TRBD1. The J segment lost 3 bases and the V segment lost 7 bases, leaving 8 bases of the junction unmatched. Germline-derived CDR1 and CDR2 are SQVTM and ANQGSEA. This CDR3 is 13 amino acids long. The CDR3 here is CSGVRRGHYGYTF. For the CDR3, the DNA is TGCAGCGGTGTTCGAAGGGGGCACTATGGCTACACCTTC. The complete variable domain, with remaining parts taken from reference TRBV29-1 and TRBJ1-2, reads SAVISQKPSRDICQRGTSLTIQCQVDSQVTMMFWYRQQPGQSLTLIATANQGSEATYESGFVIDKFPISRPNLTFSTLTVSNMSPEDSSIYLCSGVRRGHYGYTFGSGTRLTVV.

This chain links TRBV5-1 with TRBJ1-1; D not resolved. CDR1 is SGHRS, CDR2 YFSETQ, per germline. Trimming pared 0 bases from V and 10 bases from J, leaving 10 bases between. The CDR3 covers 12 residues. The CDR3 loop reads CASSLESSPAFF. The CDR3 DNA sequence: TGCGCCAGCAGCTTGGAGTCGAGCCCAGCTTTCTTT.

This clone has more than one count but fewer than ten. The chain carries TRBV15 and TRBJ1-2; TRBD1 matches 8 bases. The CDR3 sequence is 15 residues long. Trimming took 3 bases from V and 1 from J; bases not matched to a gene: 4. The V gene's germline CDR1 is LNHNV and CDR2 YYDKDF (reference sequence). In nucleotides, the CDR3 is TGTGCCACCAGCAGGGACAGGGCAAATAACTATGGCTACACCTTC. It yields the protein CATSRDRANNYGYTF.

The V call is TRBV7-9, the J call TRBJ2-3; maybe TRBD2 (6 bases). The CDR3 has 14 residues. The germline V gene encodes CDR1 SEHNR and CDR2 FQNEAQ (reference sequence). V gave up 2 bases and J gave up 3 bases, with 9 bases separating them. The DNA for the CDR3 is TGTGCCAGCAGCTTAACGGGGGTTACAGATACGCAGTATTTT. Translation: CASSLTGVTDTQYF.

This clone was seen only a few times. The chain carries TRBV25-1 and TRBJ2-7, with D maybe TRBD1 (6 bases). The V gene lost 3 bases and the J gene lost 2 bases, with 17 bases spanning the gap. Germline CDR1 MGHDK, CDR2 SYGVNS. The CDR3 spans 16 residues. The CDR3 region is CASSDLGGAIPYEQYF. For the CDR3, the DNA is TGTGCCAGCAGTGATCTAGGGGGAGCAATTCCCTACGAGCAGTACTTC.

Only one count was recorded for this clone. The rearrangement joins TRBV9 to TRBJ2-3; D gene ambiguous. The CDR3 runs to 15 residues. Germline CDR1 SGDLS, CDR2 YYNGEE. V was pared by 2 bases and J by 4 bases, with 14 bases between. The CDR3 sequence: CASSVRSLGPDTQYF. In DNA, the CDR3 is TGTGCCAGCAGCGTTAGGAGCCTCGGGCCAGATACGCAGTATTTT. Full variable domain (remainder filled in from reference TRBV9 and TRBJ2-3): DSGVTQTPKHLITATGQRVTLRCSPRSGDLSVYWYQQSLDQGLQFLIQYYNGEERAKGNILERFSAQQFPDLHSELNLSSLELGDSALYFCASSVRSLGPDTQYFGPGTRLTVL.

This chain uses TRBV11-2 with TRBJ2-3, with D uncertain. Germline-derived CDR1 and CDR2 are SGHAT and FQNNGV. The CDR3 loop spans 12 amino acids. V lost 2 bases and J lost 5, with 5 bases in between. The chain's CDR3 is CASSLLVDTQYF. The CDR3 DNA sequence: TGTGCCAGCAGCTTATTAGTAGATACGCAGTATTTT. The complete variable domain, with remaining parts taken from reference TRBV11-2 and TRBJ2-3, reads EAGVAQSPRYKIIEKRQSVAFWCNPISGHATLYWYQQILGQGPKLLIQFQNNGVVDDSQLPKDRFSAERLKGVDSTLKIQPAKLEDSAVYLCASSLLVDTQYFGPGTRLTVL.

This clone has a handful of counts. This chain joins TRBV7-4 and TRBJ2-1; D perhaps matches TRBD1 (6 bases). Trimming removed 8 bases from V and 0 bases from J, with 11 bases in between. The CDR3 length is 14 residues. Per germline, CDR1 SGHVT and CDR2 SQSDAQ. CDR3 sequence (DNA): TGTGCCAGCGGGGGCGGATGCTCCTACAATGAGCAGTTCTTC. Encoded protein: CASGGGCSYNEQFF.

This clone has a handful of counts. This chain connects TRBV7-8 to TRBJ2-1; 7 bases fit TRBD1. The ends lost 5 bases at V and 7 bases at J; junction bases unmatched: 5. There are 13 residues in the CDR3. Germline CDR1 reads SGHVS; CDR2 reads FQNEAQ. The CDR3 DNA follows: TGTGCCAGCAGCCCTAAGACAGGGAATGAGCAGTTCTTC. Its protein product is CASSPKTGNEQFF.

V usage is TRBV11-3 and J usage is TRBJ2-3; tentative D call: TRBD2 (6 bases). The CDR3 runs 15 residues. V gave up 1 base and J gave up 0 bases, with 8 bases separating them. Germline V gives CDR1 SGHNT, CDR2 YENEEA. DNA for the CDR3: TGTGCCAGCAGCTTAGCCAGCGGGAGCACAGATACGCAGTATTTT. Translating gives CASSLASGSTDTQYF.

This clone was detected a few times. The chain is built from TRBV21-1 and TRBJ1-1. TRBV21-1 is designated a pseudogene. This CDR3 comprises 16 residues. CDR3 DNA: TGTGCCAGCAGCAAAGATGCGGGAGAACTTAATACTGAAGCTTTCTTT. Its translation is CASSKDAGELNTEAFF.

This clone was counted between two and nine times. The J gene is TRBJ1-2, the V gene TRBV6-5, with a weak D call TRBD1 (6 bases). Germline assignment: CDR1 MNHEY and CDR2 SVGAGI. Trimming took off 2 bases at V and 4 bases at J, with 11 bases between the two ends. This CDR3 is built from 14 residues. The CDR3 protein is CASSYRNRAYGYTF. In DNA form, the CDR3 reads TGTGCCAGCAGTTACCGAAACAGGGCCTATGGCTACACCTTC.

A few counts support this clone. The chain links TRBV4-2 to TRBJ1-1; the D gene is possibly TRBD1 (5 bases). CDR1 and CDR2 from the germline V gene are LGHNA and YNFKEQ. The CDR3 sequence is 12 residues long. Trimming cost V 0 bases and J 11 bases, with 10 bases left between them. CDR3 protein: CASSQDYRGAFF. CDR3 nucleotide sequence: TGTGCCAGCAGCCAAGATTATCGGGGGGCTTTCTTT.

A few counts support this clone. The CDR3 protein is CASSLGMNTEAFF. CDR3 DNA: TGTGCCAGCAGTTTAGGGATGAACACTGAAGCTTTCTTT. This sequence joins TRBV28 and TRBJ1-1; D is unresolved. CDR3 size: 13 residues. V lost 2 bases and J 0 bases, leaving 4 bases between the germline ends. In germline, CDR1 is MDHEN, CDR2 SYDVKM. Combining the CDR3 with reference TRBV28 and TRBJ1-1 gives the whole variable domain DVKVTQSSRYLVKRTGEKVFLECVQDMDHENMFWYRQDPGLGLRLIYFSYDVKMKEKGDIPEGYSVSREKKERFSLILESASTNQTSMYLCASSLGMNTEAFFGQGTRLTVV.

The rearrangement joins TRBV28 to TRBJ2-2; D may be TRBD1 (6 bases). Trimming pared 2 bases from V and 2 bases from J, leaving 9 bases between. In germline, CDR1 is MDHEN, CDR2 SYDVKM. This CDR3 contains 15 residues. CDR3 loop: CASSLGTPNTGELFF. The CDR3, as DNA: TGTGCCAGCAGTTTAGGGACACCCAACACCGGGGAGCTGTTTTTT.

This clone was found a few times. This chain uses TRBV5-4 with TRBJ1-6; 8 bases are a match to TRBD1. CDR3 length: 14 amino acids. V shed 6 bases and J 8 bases; nucleotides not matched to a gene: 7. Germline V CDR1 and CDR2: SGHNT, YYREEE (reference sequence). CDR3 sequence reads: CASTKQGVDSPLHF. Here the CDR3 DNA reads TGTGCCAGCACCAAACAGGGGGTTGATTCACCCCTCCACTTT.

This clone was counted only a few times. The J gene is TRBJ1-2, the V gene TRBV30, with TRBD1 matching over 7 bases. V trimming: 1 base; J trimming: 5 bases; junction bases outside the gene matches: 13. The CDR3 loop spans 16 amino acids. Germline CDR1 GTSNPN, CDR2 SVGIG (reference sequence). The CDR3 region is CAWSGPGTEKFYGYTF. The CDR3 DNA reads as TGTGCCTGGAGTGGACCCGGGACAGAAAAATTTTATGGCTACACCTTC.

This clone has more than one count but fewer than ten. The J gene is TRBJ1-1, the V gene TRBV7-9; D is ambiguous. CDR3 size: 13 residues. CDR1 and CDR2 (germline): SEHNR, FQNEAQ (reference sequence). Trimming cost V 1 base and J 1 base, with 4 bases left between them. CDR3 in DNA: TGTGCCAGCAGCTTAGTACCGAACACTGAAGCTTTCTTT. Amino acid sequence: CASSLVPNTEAFF.

The V and J genes are TRBV18 and TRBJ2-1, with 8 bases matching TRBD1. The ends lost 0 bases at V and 8 bases at J; junction bases unmatched: 3. The CDR3 loop spans 14 amino acids. The germline gives CDR1 KGHSH, CDR2 LQKENI. For the CDR3, the DNA is TGTGCCAGCTCACCACCGGCAGGGGGCTATGAGCAGTTCTTC. Translation: CASSPPAGGYEQFF. Filled out from reference TRBV18 and TRBJ2-1, the complete variable domain reads NAGVMQNPRHLVRRRGQEARLRCSPMKGHSHVYWYRQLPEEGLKFMVYLQKENIIDESGMPKERFSAEFPKEGPSILRIQQVVRGDSAAYFCASSPPAGGYEQFFGPGTRLTVL.

This clone came up a few times. The chain combines TRBV7-2 with TRBJ1-4; D uncertain. Trimming pared 1 base from V and 8 bases from J, leaving 8 bases between. The CDR3 consists of 13 residues. Germline V gene data show CDR1 as SGHTA and CDR2 as FQGNSA. DNA for the CDR3: TGTGCCAGCAGCTTAGATCTAAGGGAAAAACTGTTTTTT. Its translation: CASSLDLREKLFF.

This chain connects TRBV7-2 to TRBJ2-7; TRBD2 agrees at 13 bases. V shed 5 bases and J 3 bases; nucleotides not matched to a gene: 16. Germline V lookup: CDR1 SGHTA, CDR2 FQGNSA. The CDR3 loop spans 19 amino acids. CDR3 region: CASSPSPGLAGRSLYEQYF. For the CDR3, the DNA is TGTGCCAGCAGCCCCTCACCGGGACTAGCGGGGAGGTCTCTCTACGAGCAGTACTTC.

The rearrangement links TRBV25-1 to TRBJ2-5; 7 nucleotides agree with TRBD1. Germline V lookup: CDR1 MGHDK, CDR2 SYGVNS. V was clipped by 2 bases and J by 3 bases; unmatched bases: 9. The CDR3 totals 16 residues. The CDR3 protein is CASSERIGQAEETQYF. The CDR3 DNA reads as TGTGCCAGCAGTGAACGGATCGGACAGGCAGAAGAGACCCAGTACTTC.

A single count supports this clone. The conserved phenylalanine or tryptophan normally closing the CDR3 is absent here, so this likely arose from a read error. The V and J genes are TRBV29-1 and TRBJ2-7, with 8 bases fitting TRBD1. The trim removed 6 bases at V and 3 bases at J, leaving 4 bases unmatched. Germline V gene lookup returns CDR1 SQVTM and CDR2 ANQGSEA. The CDR3 has 12 residues. The CDR3 is CSVADRGYEQYL. The CDR3 bases are TGCAGCGTGGCAGACAGGGGCTACGAGCAGTACCTC.

This sequence joins TRBV6-1 and TRBJ2-2; D remains unclear. The CDR3 sequence is 11 residues long. The ends were cut back, 6 bases at V and 3 bases at J, with 2 bases in the middle. In germline, CDR1 is MNHNS, CDR2 SASEGT. The CDR3 sequence is CASRDTGELFF. DNA of the CDR3: TGTGCCAGCAGGGACACCGGGGAGCTGTTTTTT.

Worth noting for this clone: This sample also contains other DNA sequences that code for the same CDR3. The V call is TRBV5-1, the J call TRBJ1-5, with D possibly being TRBD1 (6 bases). The CDR3 loop spans 14 amino acids. Trimming removed 4 bases at V and 6 bases at J, with 14 bases between. Germline lookup yields CDR1 SGHRS and CDR2 YFSETQ. CDR3 sequence: CASSPGAGGQPQHF. The CDR3, as DNA: TGCGCCAGCAGCCCGGGGGCGGGCGGTCAGCCCCAGCATTTT.